What follows are 6 T cell receptor beta chains derived from one specimen sequenced in a study of identical twins. TCRdb reanalysed the 5' RACE reads using MiXCR and keeps one entry per CDR3 protein. This table has some 710,000 distinct CDR3 sequences, 6% to 6.5% appearing once. Sequenced material: naive T cells sorted from blood. Receptors originate from a man between 18 and 29 years old in good health.

The rearrangement joins TRBV24-1 to TRBJ1-1; maybe TRBD1 (5 bases). This CDR3 is built from 14 residues. The V gene lost 10 bases and the J gene lost 3 bases, with 17 bases spanning the gap. Germline V lookup: CDR1 KGHDR, CDR2 SFDVKD. The CDR3, as DNA: TGTGCCACAATATCCCGGGGCCGGGACACTGAAGCTTTCTTT. Protein: CATISRGRDTEAFF.

The chain recombines TRBV7-9 with TRBJ2-7, with unresolved D. The CDR3 extends over 16 amino acids. The V gene lost 4 bases and the J gene lost 0 bases, with 16 bases spanning the gap. Germline V gene lookup returns CDR1 SEHNR and CDR2 FQNEAQ (reference sequence). For the CDR3, the DNA is TGTGCCAGCAGCTCACCTTGGGGTAGCAGCTCCTACGAGCAGTACTTC. Translation: CASSSPWGSSSYEQYF.

The genes are TRBV7-9 and TRBJ2-5; 8 bases map to TRBD2. Trimming cost V 5 bases and J 3 bases; bases outside gene matches: 8. The CDR3 has 15 amino acids. Germline V gene lookup returns CDR1 SEHNR and CDR2 FQNEAQ (reference sequence). The CDR3 region is CASSPQRGFEETQYF. The CDR3 region has the DNA TGTGCCAGCAGCCCTCAGCGGGGGTTCGAAGAGACCCAGTACTTC.

The chain links TRBV9 to TRBJ2-1; D is ambiguous. Trimming left V 0 bases short and J 7 bases short, with 5 bases between. The V gene's germline CDR1 is SGDLS and CDR2 YYNGEE. The CDR3 extends over 12 amino acids. The CDR3 region is CASSVVPNEQFF. CDR3 DNA: TGTGCCAGCAGCGTAGTTCCGAATGAGCAGTTCTTC.

The table lists this clonotype with many counts. The chain has TRBV15 and TRBJ1-1; perhaps TRBD1 as D (6 bases). The CDR3 totals 14 residues. The ends were cut back, 8 bases at V and 0 bases at J, with 13 bases in the middle. Germline assignment: CDR1 LNHNV and CDR2 YYDKDF (reference sequence). DNA for the CDR3: TGTGCCACCTCCAGGGGTCCCTTGAACACTGAAGCTTTCTTT. Encoded protein: CATSRGPLNTEAFF.

This clonotype has just a few counts. The chain is built from TRBV7-7 and TRBJ2-2; 10 positions match TRBD1. The ends lost 6 bases at V and 0 bases at J; junction bases unmatched: 7. The CDR3 has 17 amino acids. Germline CDR1 and CDR2: SSHAT and FNYEAQ (reference sequence). CDR3 DNA sequence: TGTGCCAGCAGATTAATGACAGGGGGCACGAACACCGGGGAGCTGTTTTTT. This sequence encodes CASRLMTGGTNTGELFF.